The 10 T cell receptor beta chains below were found in one sample sequenced in a study of cytomegalovirus exposure and HLA in healthy donors. 60 Vbeta and 13 Jbeta primers were used in PCR. TCRdb's table, derived via immunoSEQ multiplex PCR, lists solely in-frame clones and lacks some. The sample has around 130,000 clones; around 82% are singletons. Source material: PBMCs. These receptors were collected from a man aged 50-60 years in good health and CMV-seronegative.

This clone was picked up one time. The rearrangement uses TRBV6-5 and TRBJ1-5; D gene unclear. CDR1 and CDR2 (germline): MNHEY, SVGAGI. This CDR3 region has 15 residues. Trimming took 6 bases from V and 4 from J, leaving 16 bases between them. The CDR3 reads CASSPTWLPNQPQHF. In DNA, the CDR3 is TGTGCCAGCAGCCCGACATGGTTACCTAATCAGCCCCAGCATTTT.

The rearrangement links TRBV28 to TRBJ2-1, with 13 nucleotides matching TRBD2. Germline trimming cut 8 bases from V and 0 bases from J; bases unmatched to any gene: 16. CDR1 MDHEN and CDR2 SYDVKM come from the germline V gene. This CDR3 comprises 20 residues. The CDR3 sequence: CASRPPLGGLAGSSYNEQFF. CDR3 sequence (DNA): TGTGCCAGCCGACCCCCGCTTGGGGGACTAGCGGGGAGCTCCTACAATGAGCAGTTCTTC.

This chain uses TRBV5-1 with TRBJ1-2; 7 bases align to TRBD1. Germline CDR1 is SGHRS and CDR2 is YFSETQ. The V and J ends lost 0 bases and 7 bases, in that order; junction bases with no gene match: 6. CDR3 length equals 14 residues. The CDR3 protein is CASSLDGTACGYTF. In DNA form, the CDR3 reads TGCGCCAGCAGCTTGGACGGGACAGCCTGTGGCTACACCTTC.

This chain connects TRBV7-9 to TRBJ1-4, with a possible D match to TRBD1 (6 bases). Germline V gene lookup returns CDR1 SEHNR and CDR2 FQNEAQ (reference sequence). CDR3 length: 14 residues. V lost 3 bases to trimming and J lost 4 bases, with 9 bases between them. DNA for the CDR3: TGTGCCAGCAGCTTCGACAGGAATAATGAAAAACTGTTTTTT. Translated: CASSFDRNNEKLFF. The variable domain in full, completed from reference TRBV7-9 and TRBJ1-4, reads DTGVSQNPRHKITKRGQNVTFRCDPISEHNRLYWYRQTLGQGPEFLTYFQNEAQLEKSRLLSDRFSAERPKGSFSTLEIQRTEQGDSAMYLCASSFDRNNEKLFFGSGTQLSVL.

The rearrangement links TRBV6-1 to TRBJ1-3, with D perhaps matching TRBD1 (6 bases). Germline V gives CDR1 MNHNS, CDR2 SASEGT. The CDR3 spans 14 residues. V shed 7 bases and J shed 0 bases, with 10 bases lying between them. For the CDR3, the DNA is TGTGCCAGCACCACAGGGATCTCTGGAAACACCATATATTTT. Residues: CASTTGISGNTIYF.

The V call is TRBV29-1, the J call TRBJ2-7, with a tentative D call TRBD2 (7 bases). V gave up 0 bases and J gave up 6 bases, with 15 bases separating them. Germline loops: CDR1 SQVTM, CDR2 ANQGSEA. This CDR3 has 14 residues. CDR3 nucleotide sequence: TGCAGCGTTGAAGAAAGGGGGAGGGCCTTCGAGCAGTACTTC. Its protein product is CSVEERGRAFEQYF.

The chain carries TRBV5-6 and TRBJ1-5, with D possibly matching TRBD1 (5 bases). The length of the CDR3 is 15 residues. The V end lost 3 bases, the J end lost 3 bases, and 13 bases lay between the germline ends. From germline, CDR1 is SGHDT and CDR2 YYEEEE. The CDR3 is CASSSAGRFNQPQHF. The CDR3 nucleotides read TGTGCCAGCAGCTCGGCAGGGAGGTTCAATCAGCCCCAGCATTTT. Filled out from reference TRBV5-6 and TRBJ1-5, the complete variable domain reads DAGVTQSPTHLIKTRGQQVTLRCSPKSGHDTVSWYQQALGQGPQFIFQYYEEEERQRGNFPDRFSGHQFPNYSSELNVNALLLGDSALYLCASSSAGRFNQPQHFGDGTRLSIL.

The chain combines TRBV12-5 with TRBJ2-3, with a tentative D call TRBD2 (6 bases). Per germline, CDR1 LGHNT and CDR2 FRNRAP. The germline V and J ends were trimmed by 5 bases and 4 bases, with 16 bases remaining between them. The CDR3 has 15 amino acids. CDR3 protein: CASGPPGGDPDTQYF. The CDR3 region has the DNA TGTGCTAGTGGTCCCCCCGGAGGGGACCCAGATACGCAGTATTTT.

The CDR3: CSVQLDRVLYEQYF. DNA for the CDR3: TGCAGCGTTCAACTCGACAGGGTTTTATACGAGCAGTACTTC. The V call is TRBV29-1, the J call TRBJ2-7; 7 bases align to TRBD1. With 5 bases clipped from V and 4 bases from J, the junction kept 11 bases outside the gene matches. CDR1 and CDR2 from the germline V gene are SQVTM and ANQGSEA. The CDR3 has 14 residues.

This clone showed up just once. This chain uses TRBV6-5 with TRBJ1-2; weak D call: TRBD1 (6 bases). CDR3 size: 14 residues. The ends were cut back, 5 bases at V and 5 bases at J, with 15 bases in the middle. CDR1 is MNHEY and CDR2 is SVGAGI in the germline V gene. The CDR3 loop reads CASSPQQGPYGYTF. In nucleotides, the CDR3 is TGTGCCAGCAGTCCGCAACAGGGACCGTATGGCTACACCTTC.